Shown below are 10 T cell receptor beta chains from a single sample sequenced in a study of T cell responses to AZD1222 COVID-19 vaccine. The protocol was immunoSEQ multiplex PCR, while the TCRdb copy is restricted to in-frame clones and leaves out a portion. Of 150,000 to 200,000 clones listed, 80% to 95% are singletons. This sample comprised peripheral blood, obtained 28 days after the second AZD1222 dose. The source is an adult who received the AZD1222 COVID-19 vaccine.

J is TRBJ2-1 and V is TRBV6-4; D is perhaps TRBD2 (5 bases). Germline loops: CDR1 MRHNA, CDR2 SNTAGT. CDR3 length: 13 amino acids. V was trimmed by 6 bases and J by 8 bases, leaving 14 bases between them. CDR3 bases: TGTGCCAGCAGAAATTCCGGGGTAGATGAGCAGTTCTTC. It codes for CASRNSGVDEQFF.

This chain connects TRBV7-9 to TRBJ2-3, with D unresolved. The V gene lost 7 bases and the J gene lost 0 bases, with 26 bases spanning the gap. The CDR3 runs 19 residues. The germline CDR1 and CDR2 sequences are SEHNR and FQNEAQ (reference sequence). Written as DNA, the CDR3 is TGTGCCAGCACTCGACTCACAACCGAATATGCCACTAGCACAGATACGCAGTATTTT. Encoded protein: CASTRLTTEYATSTDTQYF.

The chain recombines TRBV28 with TRBJ1-1, with D perhaps TRBD1 (6 bases). The V end was cut by 6 bases, the J end by 1 base, with 12 bases between. CDR3 length equals 14 residues. Germline CDR1 reads MDHEN; CDR2 reads SYDVKM. The DNA for the CDR3 is TGTGCCAGCAGGCGTCCAGGGGCGAACACTGAAGCTTTCTTT. It codes for CASRRPGANTEAFF.

This clone was recorded once. The chain carries TRBV19 and TRBJ2-1; D remains unclear. The CDR3 is 12 amino acids. Germline V CDR1 and CDR2: LNHDA, SQIVND (reference sequence). Deletions cut 8 bases from V and 1 base from J, with 6 bases between. The CDR3 nucleotides are TGTGCCAGTGGCCGGTCCTACAATGAGCAGTTCTTC. Translating it yields CASGRSYNEQFF. Supplemented by reference TRBV19 and TRBJ2-1, the full variable domain reads DGGITQSPKYLFRKEGQNVTLSCEQNLNHDAMYWYRQDPGQGLRLIYYSQIVNDFQKGDIAEGYSVSREKKESFPLTVTSAQKNPTAFYLCASGRSYNEQFFGPGTRLTVL.

V is TRBV18 and J is TRBJ2-2; D may be TRBD1 or TRBD2 (5 bases each). CDR1 is KGHSH, CDR2 LQKENI, per germline. The CDR3 loop spans 14 amino acids. Trimming removed 8 bases from V and 2 bases from J, with 12 bases in between. The CDR3 DNA is TGTGCCAGCGGATCGGGGACCAACACCGGGGAGCTGTTTTTT. Amino acids: CASGSGTNTGELFF.

This sequence joins TRBV11-2 and TRBJ2-4; TRBD2 matches at 10 bases. V shed 5 bases, J shed 7 bases, and the junction held 8 bases outside the gene matches. The CDR3 is made up of 15 amino acids. Looked up from germline, CDR1 is SGHAT and CDR2 is FQNNGV. CDR3 residues: CASSASGTSVNIQYF. The CDR3, as DNA: TGTGCCAGCAGCGCATCCGGGACTAGCGTGAACATTCAGTACTTC.

J is TRBJ1-2 and V is TRBV15; D is ambiguous. The germline V gene has CDR1 LNHNV and CDR2 YYDKDF (reference sequence). The CDR3 runs 13 residues. V was pared by 0 bases and J by 7 bases, with 9 bases between. As DNA, the CDR3 is TGTGCCACCAGCAGAGATGGTCGCCGTGGCTACACCTTC. Its protein is CATSRDGRRGYTF.

The V and J genes are TRBV9 and TRBJ2-5; D is uncertain. From germline, CDR1 is SGDLS and CDR2 YYNGEE. The CDR3 has 14 amino acids. Trimming pared 0 bases from V and 2 bases from J, leaving 8 bases between. As DNA, the CDR3 is TGTGCCAGCAGCGTAGGTGGGGTTCAAGAGACCCAGTACTTC. Residues: CASSVGGVQETQYF.

The gene calls are TRBV21-1 and TRBJ2-2. TRBV21-1 is given as a pseudogene. The CDR3 is 18 amino acids. CDR3 in DNA: TGTGCCAGCAGCCCATGGTCCCCCCTCGGCTTTCACACCGGGGAGCTGTTTTTT. This gives the protein CASSPWSPLGFHTGELFF.

The CDR3 DNA sequence: TGTGCCAGCAGTGAAATTAGAGGGAAGCAGTACTTC. Its protein is CASSEIRGKQYF. This chain connects TRBV25-1 to TRBJ2-7, with TRBD2 as a possible D gene (5 bases). Germline V gene sequence: CDR1 MGHDK, CDR2 SYGVNS. This CDR3 spans 12 amino acids. Trimming pared 2 bases from V and 8 bases from J, leaving 10 bases between.